These T cell receptor beta chains were read from a single sample in a study of T cell repertoires in cytomegalovirus infection. TCRdb ran MiXCR on the reads and lists one entry per CDR3 protein. The sample includes about 900,000 distinct CDR3 sequences, 31% seen only once; the top ten take around 15%. These receptors have no identified antigens. Material: cultured CD8+ T cells from PBMCs, obtained from culture after CMV antigen stimulation. Every receptor here comes from a human donor in good health (CMV status not recorded). Some clones in this sample may be carry-over from other donors' samples. Each CDR3 is given with its conserved first and last residue. Each record gives: D gene, clone size, V gene, J gene, CDR3 DNA, CDR3 protein. A D gene is named only where the DNA matches it firmly. Rows give clone size only sometimes, using once, few, many, or a class for an expanded clone.

d_gene: .
abundance: .
v_gene: TRBV29-1
j_gene: TRBJ2-2
CDR3nt: TGCAGCGCCCACCACGGGGAGCTGTTTTTT
CDR3aa: CSAHHGELFF

d_gene: .
abundance: .
v_gene: TRBV7-9
j_gene: TRBJ1-5
CDR3nt: TGTGCCAGCAGCACAGGCCATAGCAATCAGCCCCAGCATTTT
CDR3aa: CASSTGHSNQPQHF

d_gene: .
abundance: .
v_gene: TRBV5-6
j_gene: TRBJ1-2
CDR3nt: TGTGCCAGCAGCTTGGCCTCGGGGCCCCGGAGCACGGTATATGGCTACACCTTC
CDR3aa: CASSLASGPRSTVYGYTF

d_gene: .
abundance: .
v_gene: TRBV6-2/TRBV6-3
j_gene: TRBJ2-1
CDR3nt: TGTGCCAGCAGTTACAGTTTCTCCTACAATGAGCAGTTCTTC
CDR3aa: CASSYSFSYNEQFF

d_gene: TRBD1
abundance: many
v_gene: TRBV7-6
j_gene: TRBJ2-7
CDR3nt: TGTGCCAGCAGCCTCGCCGGGACAGGGACCTACGAGCAGTACTTC
CDR3aa: CASSLAGTGTYEQYF

d_gene: TRBD1
abundance: .
v_gene: TRBV7-9
j_gene: TRBJ1-3
CDR3nt: TGTGCCAGCAGCTCCACAGGGGTTTCCTCTGGAAACACCATATATTTT
CDR3aa: CASSSTGVSSGNTIYF

d_gene: TRBD1
abundance: once
v_gene: TRBV20-1
j_gene: TRBJ1-1
CDR3nt: TGCAGTGCTAGTCCAGGGGGAGACACTGAAGCTTTCTTT
CDR3aa: CSASPGGDTEAFF

d_gene: .
abundance: .
v_gene: TRBV4-1
j_gene: TRBJ2-7
CDR3nt: TGCGCCAGCAGCCAAGCATCCACCTACGAGCAGTACTTC
CDR3aa: CASSQASTYEQYF

d_gene: .
abundance: many
v_gene: TRBV6-5
j_gene: TRBJ2-6
CDR3nt: TGTGCCAGCAGTTACGCGCGGGCGGGGGCCAACGTCCTGACTTTC
CDR3aa: CASSYARAGANVLTF

d_gene: .
abundance: .
v_gene: TRBV12-3/TRBV12-4
j_gene: TRBJ1-1
CDR3nt: TGTGCCAGCAGTTTTCTTGTTGTAGGGATCCTCGAGGGGGACACTGAAGCTTTCTTT
CDR3aa: CASSFLVVGILEGDTEAFF

d_gene: .
abundance: .
v_gene: TRBV6-1
j_gene: TRBJ2-7
CDR3nt: TGTGCCAGCAGTGAAAGGGAAACGGGGTTCTACAAGCAGTACTTC
CDR3aa: CASSERETGFYKQYF

d_gene: .
abundance: .
v_gene: TRBV27
j_gene: TRBJ2-1
CDR3nt: TGTGCCAGCAGTGCAAACTGGTCCGGGGACAATGAGCAGTTCTTC
CDR3aa: CASSANWSGDNEQFF

d_gene: TRBD2
abundance: few
v_gene: TRBV10-2
j_gene: TRBJ2-7
CDR3nt: TGCGCCAGCGGACTAGCGGCCTACGAGCAGTACTTC
CDR3aa: CASGLAAYEQYF

d_gene: .
abundance: .
v_gene: TRBV19
j_gene: TRBJ1-1
CDR3nt: TGTGCCAGCCGGCGGCGGATGAACACTGAAGCTTTCTTT
CDR3aa: CASRRRMNTEAFF

d_gene: .
abundance: few
v_gene: TRBV19
j_gene: TRBJ2-2
CDR3nt: TGTGCCAGTAGTATCTCCAGAGCCGGGGAGCTGTTTTTT
CDR3aa: CASSISRAGELFF

d_gene: TRBD1
abundance: .
v_gene: TRBV19
j_gene: TRBJ1-1
CDR3nt: TGTGCCAGTAGTATCTCTTGGGGGACAGGCCCTGAAGCTTTCTTT
CDR3aa: CASSISWGTGPEAFF

d_gene: .
abundance: .
v_gene: TRBV29-1
j_gene: TRBJ2-1
CDR3nt: TGCAGCGTTGAAGCTCTGGAGCTCCAGTCCGCCTACAATGAGCAGTTCTTC
CDR3aa: CSVEALELQSAYNEQFF

d_gene: .
abundance: .
v_gene: TRBV7-9
j_gene: TRBJ1-4
CDR3nt: TGTGCCAGCAGTTCCAGACAGGATGCGAGGGAAAAACTGTTTTTT
CDR3aa: CASSSRQDAREKLFF

d_gene: TRBD1
abundance: .
v_gene: TRBV2
j_gene: TRBJ1-3
CDR3nt: TGTGCCAGCAGGGGACAGGGGAACGAATATAAAACTGGAAACACCATATATTTT
CDR3aa: CASRGQGNEYKTGNTIYF

d_gene: .
abundance: few
v_gene: TRBV2
j_gene: TRBJ2-2
CDR3nt: TGTGCCAGCAGTCAACCAGAGAAGAACACCGGGGAGCTGTTTTTT
CDR3aa: CASSQPEKNTGELFF

d_gene: TRBD1
abundance: .
v_gene: TRBV6-6
j_gene: TRBJ1-5
CDR3nt: TGTGCCAGCAGTGGACAGGGAGCCCTCACCCTAAATCAGCCCCAGCATTTT
CDR3aa: CASSGQGALTLNQPQHF

d_gene: .
abundance: few
v_gene: TRBV6-5
j_gene: TRBJ1-3
CDR3nt: TGTGCCAGCAGTTACTCGATGGGAAACGTTGGAAACACCATATATTTT
CDR3aa: CASSYSMGNVGNTIYF

d_gene: .
abundance: few
v_gene: TRBV19
j_gene: TRBJ2-1
CDR3nt: TGTGCCAGTAGTTCACTTGGGGCGGGGCGGGATGAGCAGTTCTTC
CDR3aa: CASSSLGAGRDEQFF

d_gene: .
abundance: .
v_gene: TRBV28
j_gene: TRBJ1-1
CDR3nt: TGTGCCAGCGTCAGGGGTCGCACTGAAGCTTTCTTT
CDR3aa: CASVRGRTEAFF

d_gene: TRBD2
abundance: few
v_gene: TRBV2
j_gene: TRBJ2-5
CDR3nt: TGTGCCAGCAGTATAGCGGGGGCCCCTCAAGAGACCCAGTACTTC
CDR3aa: CASSIAGAPQETQYF

d_gene: TRBD1
abundance: few
v_gene: TRBV2
j_gene: TRBJ1-5
CDR3nt: TGTGCCAGCAGTGAGGACAGGGCAAATCAGCCCCAGCATTTT
CDR3aa: CASSEDRANQPQHF

d_gene: .
abundance: few
v_gene: TRBV6-5
j_gene: TRBJ1-1
CDR3nt: TGTGCCAGCAGTGCTACAGATAACACTGAAGCTTTCTTT
CDR3aa: CASSATDNTEAFF

d_gene: .
abundance: few
v_gene: TRBV20-1
j_gene: TRBJ2-3
CDR3nt: TGCAGTGCTCCCTGGACTTCCCGCACTAGCAGCACAGATACGCAGTATTTT
CDR3aa: CSAPWTSRTSSTDTQYF

d_gene: .
abundance: once
v_gene: TRBV12-3/TRBV12-4
j_gene: TRBJ2-5
CDR3nt: TGTGCCAGCAGTTTTGGAACGGAGGGGGGGTACTATGAGACCCAGTACTTC
CDR3aa: CASSFGTEGGYYETQYF

d_gene: TRBD2
abundance: few
v_gene: TRBV4-1
j_gene: TRBJ2-2
CDR3nt: TGCGCCAGCAGCCAACCGAGCGGGGCCCCTTTCCACACCGGGGAGCTGTTTTTT
CDR3aa: CASSQPSGAPFHTGELFF

d_gene: .
abundance: few
v_gene: TRBV19
j_gene: TRBJ2-3
CDR3nt: TGTGCCAGCGTTGAGCCGGGACTCCGCACAGATACGCAGTATTTT
CDR3aa: CASVEPGLRTDTQYF

d_gene: .
abundance: once
v_gene: TRBV6-2/TRBV6-3
j_gene: TRBJ2-3
CDR3nt: TGTGCCAGCATGGAACTTTACCTGGGCACAGATACGCAGTATTTT
CDR3aa: CASMELYLGTDTQYF

d_gene: .
abundance: .
v_gene: TRBV4-1
j_gene: TRBJ2-1
CDR3nt: TGCGCCAGCAGCCAAGATGAGTCACGTCATGAGCAGTTCTTC
CDR3aa: CASSQDESRHEQFF

d_gene: .
abundance: few
v_gene: TRBV12-3/TRBV12-4
j_gene: TRBJ1-2
CDR3nt: TGTGCCAGCAGCCCGGCCAGGGGCTATGGCTACACCTTC
CDR3aa: CASSPARGYGYTF

d_gene: TRBD2
abundance: many
v_gene: TRBV7-2
j_gene: TRBJ2-3
CDR3nt: TGTGCCAGCAGCTTAGACCTAGCGGGGACAGATACGCAGTATTTT
CDR3aa: CASSLDLAGTDTQYF

d_gene: TRBD1
abundance: .
v_gene: TRBV7-4
j_gene: TRBJ1-6
CDR3nt: TGTGCCAGCAGTAGTCCCGGGACAGTTAATTCACCCCTCCACTTT
CDR3aa: CASSSPGTVNSPLHF

d_gene: .
abundance: few
v_gene: TRBV20-1
j_gene: TRBJ2-5
CDR3nt: TGCAGTGCTAGAGTTGACAGGCGGCCAGAGACCCAGTACTTC
CDR3aa: CSARVDRRPETQYF

d_gene: .
abundance: few
v_gene: TRBV7-7
j_gene: TRBJ2-1
CDR3nt: TGTGCTAGCAGCTTTAGTCCGAACAGCCCTTACAATGAGCAGTTCTTC
CDR3aa: CASSFSPNSPYNEQFF

d_gene: .
abundance: few
v_gene: TRBV12-3/TRBV12-4
j_gene: TRBJ1-5
CDR3nt: TGTGCCAGCAGTCCCAGCACCCACAATCAGCCCCAGCATTTT
CDR3aa: CASSPSTHNQPQHF

d_gene: TRBD1
abundance: few
v_gene: TRBV28
j_gene: TRBJ1-5
CDR3nt: TGTGCCAGCAGTCATAACAGGGGGCTAGGTCAGCCCCAGCATTTT
CDR3aa: CASSHNRGLGQPQHF

d_gene: .
abundance: .
v_gene: TRBV11-3
j_gene: TRBJ2-4
CDR3nt: TGTGCCACCAAAAACATTCAGTACTTC
CDR3aa: CATKNIQYF

d_gene: .
abundance: once
v_gene: TRBV7-4
j_gene: TRBJ2-2
CDR3nt: TGTGCCAGCAGCCCCCAACAAGGCTCCACCGGGGAGCTGTTTTTT
CDR3aa: CASSPQQGSTGELFF

d_gene: .
abundance: many
v_gene: TRBV12-3/TRBV12-4
j_gene: TRBJ2-7
CDR3nt: TGTGCCAGCAGTGCGGGACAAGCACTGGACGAGCAGTACTTC
CDR3aa: CASSAGQALDEQYF

d_gene: .
abundance: few
v_gene: TRBV7-6
j_gene: TRBJ2-4
CDR3nt: TGTGCCAGCAGCTCCCCACTGGGGGCCAAAAACATTCAGTACTTC
CDR3aa: CASSSPLGAKNIQYF

d_gene: .
abundance: .
v_gene: TRBV19
j_gene: TRBJ2-1
CDR3nt: TGTGCCAGTAGGGAGGTTAGCTCCTACAATGAGCAGTTCTTC
CDR3aa: CASREVSSYNEQFF

d_gene: .
abundance: .
v_gene: TRBV7-9
j_gene: TRBJ1-2
CDR3nt: TGTGCCAGCTCCCCAGGCGGGGGCTTCTATGGCTACACCTTC
CDR3aa: CASSPGGGFYGYTF

d_gene: .
abundance: few
v_gene: TRBV4-3
j_gene: TRBJ2-1
CDR3nt: TGCGCCAGCAGCCAAGATGAGGACAATGAGCAGTTCTTC
CDR3aa: CASSQDEDNEQFF

d_gene: .
abundance: many
v_gene: TRBV7-2
j_gene: TRBJ2-5
CDR3nt: TGTGCCAGCAGCTTAATAGGGGGGGCACCTCAAGAGACCCAGTACTTC
CDR3aa: CASSLIGGAPQETQYF

d_gene: .
abundance: .
v_gene: TRBV7-6
j_gene: TRBJ1-1
CDR3nt: TGTACCAGCAGCCCCCTTGAAGGAGCTGAAGCTTTCTTT
CDR3aa: CTSSPLEGAEAFF

d_gene: .
abundance: .
v_gene: TRBV10-3
j_gene: TRBJ1-1
CDR3nt: TGTGCCATCATTGCGGACAGTCTGAACACTGAAGCTTTCTTT
CDR3aa: CAIIADSLNTEAFF

d_gene: .
abundance: .
v_gene: TRBV9
j_gene: TRBJ1-2
CDR3nt: TGTGCCAGCAGCGCGGAAGCGGGACAAAATTATGGCTACACCTTC
CDR3aa: CASSAEAGQNYGYTF

d_gene: TRBD1
abundance: .
v_gene: TRBV7-9
j_gene: TRBJ1-6
CDR3nt: TGTGCCAGCACCTCTCAGCGGGACAGGGATAATTCACCCCTCCACTTT
CDR3aa: CASTSQRDRDNSPLHF